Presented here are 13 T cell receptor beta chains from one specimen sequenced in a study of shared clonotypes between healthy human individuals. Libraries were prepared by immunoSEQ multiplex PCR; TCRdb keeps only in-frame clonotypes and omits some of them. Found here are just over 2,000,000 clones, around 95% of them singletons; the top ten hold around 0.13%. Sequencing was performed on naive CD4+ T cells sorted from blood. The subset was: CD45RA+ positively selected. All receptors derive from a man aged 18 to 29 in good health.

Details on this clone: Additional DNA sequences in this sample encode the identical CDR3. This CDR3 is CASSVSSGGNTGELFF. CDR3 nucleotides: TGTGCCAGCAGTGTTTCTAGCGGGGGGAACACCGGGGAGCTGTTTTTT. The chain has TRBV2 and TRBJ2-2; 10 nucleotides align to TRBD2. This CDR3 region has 16 residues. V lost 4 bases to trimming and J lost 1 base; unmatched junction nucleotides: 3. The V gene's germline CDR1 is SNHLY and CDR2 FYNNEI.

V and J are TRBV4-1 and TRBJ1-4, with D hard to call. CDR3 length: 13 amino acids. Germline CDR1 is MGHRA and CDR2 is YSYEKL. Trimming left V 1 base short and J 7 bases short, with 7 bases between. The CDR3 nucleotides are TGCGCCAGCAGCCAAGTTCACGGTGAAAAACTGTTTTTT. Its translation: CASSQVHGEKLFF.

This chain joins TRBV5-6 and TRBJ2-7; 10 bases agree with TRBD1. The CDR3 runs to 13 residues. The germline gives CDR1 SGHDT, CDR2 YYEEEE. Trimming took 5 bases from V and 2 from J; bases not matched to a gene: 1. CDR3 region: CASSGQGAYEQYF. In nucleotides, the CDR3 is TGTGCCAGCAGTGGACAGGGGGCCTACGAGCAGTACTTC.

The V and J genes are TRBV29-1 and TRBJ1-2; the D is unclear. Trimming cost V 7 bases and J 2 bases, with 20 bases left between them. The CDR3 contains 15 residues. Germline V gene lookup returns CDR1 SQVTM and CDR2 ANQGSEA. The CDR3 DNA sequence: TGCAGCGCGTGGCCCTCTCACGGATTGAACTATGGCTACACCTTC. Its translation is CSAWPSHGLNYGYTF.

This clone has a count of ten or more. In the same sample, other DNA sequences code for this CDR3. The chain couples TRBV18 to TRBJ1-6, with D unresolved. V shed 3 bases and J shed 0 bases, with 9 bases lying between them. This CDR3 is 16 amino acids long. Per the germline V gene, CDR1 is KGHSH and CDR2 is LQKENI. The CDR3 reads CASSPRGSSYNSPLHF. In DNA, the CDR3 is TGTGCCAGCTCACCGAGAGGGAGCTCCTATAATTCACCCCTCCACTTT.

CDR3 in DNA: TGTGCCATCAGTGGACCGATCAGTGGTGAGCAGTTCTTC. It specifies CAISGPISGEQFF. The chain employs TRBV10-3 and TRBJ2-1, with no clear D. Between the trimmed V and J ends, which lost 4 bases and 9 bases, there was a span of 13 bases. CDR3 length: 13 residues. The V gene's germline CDR1 is ENHRY and CDR2 SYGVKD.

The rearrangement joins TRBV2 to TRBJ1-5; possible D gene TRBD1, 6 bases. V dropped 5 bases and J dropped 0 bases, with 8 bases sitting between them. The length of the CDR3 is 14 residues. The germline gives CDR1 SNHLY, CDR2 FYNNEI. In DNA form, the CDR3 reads TGTGCCAGCAGTAGGGACATTAGCAATCAGCCCCAGCATTTT. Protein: CASSRDISNQPQHF.

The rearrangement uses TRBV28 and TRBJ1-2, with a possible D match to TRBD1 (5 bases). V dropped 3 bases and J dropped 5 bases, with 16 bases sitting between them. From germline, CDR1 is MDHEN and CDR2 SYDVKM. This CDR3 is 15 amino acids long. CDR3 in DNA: TGTGCCAGCAGTTTGCTCCCCCAGGGAGGGTATGGCTACACCTTC. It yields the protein CASSLLPQGGYGYTF.

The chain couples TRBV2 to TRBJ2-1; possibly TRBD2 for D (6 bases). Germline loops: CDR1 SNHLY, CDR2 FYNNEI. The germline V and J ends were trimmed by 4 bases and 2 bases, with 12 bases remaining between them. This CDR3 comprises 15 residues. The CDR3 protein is CASSVAEITYNEQFF. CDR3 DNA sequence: TGTGCCAGCAGTGTAGCGGAAATTACCTACAATGAGCAGTTCTTC.

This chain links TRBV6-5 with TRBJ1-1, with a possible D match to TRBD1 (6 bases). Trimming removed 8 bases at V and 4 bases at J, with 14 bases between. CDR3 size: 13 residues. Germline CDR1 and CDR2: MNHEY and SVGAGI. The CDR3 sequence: CASSNRDGTEAFF. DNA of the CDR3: TGTGCCAGCTCCAACAGGGACGGCACTGAAGCTTTCTTT.

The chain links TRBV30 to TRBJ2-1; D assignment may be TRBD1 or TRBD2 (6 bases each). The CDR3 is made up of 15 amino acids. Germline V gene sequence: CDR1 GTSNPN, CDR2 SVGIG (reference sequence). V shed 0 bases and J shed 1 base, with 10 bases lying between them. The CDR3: CAWSVKGGSYNEQFF. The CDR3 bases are TGTGCCTGGAGTGTAAAAGGGGGGTCCTACAATGAGCAGTTCTTC.

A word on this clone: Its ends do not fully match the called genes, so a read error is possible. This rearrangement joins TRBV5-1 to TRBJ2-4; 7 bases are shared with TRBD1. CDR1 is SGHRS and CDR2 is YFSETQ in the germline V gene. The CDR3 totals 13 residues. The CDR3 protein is CASSFKSGQSMDF. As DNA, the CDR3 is TGCGCCAGCAGCTTCAAGTCGGGACAGAGTATGGACTTC.

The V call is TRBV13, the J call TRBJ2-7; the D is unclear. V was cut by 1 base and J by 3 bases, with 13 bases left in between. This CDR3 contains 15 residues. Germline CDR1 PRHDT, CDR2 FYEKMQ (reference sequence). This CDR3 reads CASSLEIIPIYEQYF. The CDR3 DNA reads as TGTGCCAGCAGCTTAGAGATTATCCCGATCTACGAGCAGTACTTC.